These 32 T cell receptor beta chains were sequenced from one sample in a study of cytomegalovirus exposure and HLA in healthy donors. The PCR employed 60 Vbeta primers together with 13 Jbeta primers. Libraries were prepared by immunoSEQ multiplex PCR; TCRdb keeps only in-frame clonotypes and omits some of them. The sample has 160,000 or so clones; 76% are singletons. The source material was PBMCs. The source is a man in his sixties in good health and CMV-seronegative.

This clone was observed a handful of times. The chain links TRBV7-9 to TRBJ2-2, with D possibly TRBD2 on 6 matching bases. V gave up 1 base and J gave up 2 bases, with 8 bases separating them. Looked up from germline, CDR1 is SEHNR and CDR2 is FQNEAQ (reference sequence). CDR3 length: 15 residues. The DNA of the CDR3 is TGTGCCAGCAGCTTAGTAGCGGTAAACACCGGGGAGCTGTTTTTT. Its translation is CASSLVAVNTGELFF.

The J gene is TRBJ2-2, the V gene TRBV4-1; D ambiguous. V lost 0 bases and J 0 bases, leaving 5 bases between the germline ends. In germline, CDR1 is MGHRA, CDR2 YSYEKL. The CDR3 is made up of 15 amino acids. The chain's CDR3 is CASSQDRPNTGELFF. CDR3 nucleotides: TGCGCCAGCAGCCAAGACAGGCCGAACACCGGGGAGCTGTTTTTT.

The chain couples TRBV4-2 to TRBJ2-5; D might be TRBD2 (6 bases). CDR1 is LGHNA, CDR2 YNFKEQ, per germline. Trimming cost V 0 bases and J 5 bases, with 16 bases left between them. The CDR3 consists of 16 residues. The CDR3 loop is CASSQELGGLSETQYF. The CDR3 DNA follows: TGTGCCAGCAGCCAAGAACTGGGGGGTCTCTCCGAGACCCAGTACTTC.

This clone occurred a few times. The chain combines TRBV5-6 with TRBJ2-2; D gene unclear. The CDR3 spans 12 residues. Germline V gene lookup returns CDR1 SGHDT and CDR2 YYEEEE. V lost 1 base and J lost 6, with 4 bases in between. CDR3 sequence reads: CASSLLPGELFF. The CDR3 bases are TGTGCCAGCAGCTTGCTTCCCGGGGAGCTGTTTTTT.

This chain joins TRBV21-1 and TRBJ2-5; TRBD2 was called by the table and not checked on the DNA. The DNA end is a closer match to TRBJ2-7, so the J assignment may be wrong. TRBV21-1 is recorded as a pseudogene. The CDR3 has 15 residues. DNA for the CDR3: TGTGCCAGCAGCGCCTCCGGGACTAGCCCTCACGAGCAGTACTTC. Amino acids: CASSASGTSPHEQYF.

This chain links TRBV28 with TRBJ1-1; possibly TRBD1 for D (5 bases). CDR3 length: 13 amino acids. V was pared by 5 bases and J by 1 base, with 8 bases between. Per germline, CDR1 MDHEN and CDR2 SYDVKM. The CDR3 coding sequence is TGTGCCAGCAGTCGCCAGGGGAACACTGAAGCTTTCTTT. Translating it yields CASSRQGNTEAFF. Drawing the rest from reference TRBV28 and TRBJ1-1, the complete variable domain is DVKVTQSSRYLVKRTGEKVFLECVQDMDHENMFWYRQDPGLGLRLIYFSYDVKMKEKGDIPEGYSVSREKKERFSLILESASTNQTSMYLCASSRQGNTEAFFGQGTRLTVV.

V is TRBV5-1 and J is TRBJ2-1; 7 bases agree with TRBD2. From germline, CDR1 is SGHRS and CDR2 YFSETQ. J was trimmed by 9 bases and V by 4 bases; bases with no gene match: 16. The CDR3 covers 16 residues. The CDR3 sequence is CASSGTTSALPLEQFF. The CDR3 DNA reads as TGCGCCAGCAGCGGGACTACTAGCGCCCTCCCTCTTGAGCAGTTCTTC.

This sequence joins TRBV7-2 and TRBJ2-7, with TRBD2 as a possible D gene (6 bases). The V end lost 7 bases, the J end lost 2 bases, and 18 bases lay between the germline ends. Looked up from germline, CDR1 is SGHTA and CDR2 is FQGNSA. This CDR3 comprises 15 residues. Here the CDR3 reads CASTLLIGGAYEQYF. CDR3 nucleotides: TGTGCCAGCACCCTCTTGATAGGCGGGGCCTACGAGCAGTACTTC.

The chain recombines TRBV7-9 with TRBJ1-2, with D possibly being TRBD1 (6 bases). The V gene's germline CDR1 is SEHNR and CDR2 FQNEAQ (reference sequence). Trimming removed 5 bases from V and 5 bases from J, with 15 bases in between. The CDR3 length is 14 residues. CDR3 in DNA: TGTGCCAGCAGCGTAAACCAGGGGCCTTATGGCTACACCTTC. This gives the protein CASSVNQGPYGYTF.

This clone appeared once. J is TRBJ2-7 and V is TRBV11-2, with D possibly TRBD2 on 6 matching bases. From germline, CDR1 is SGHAT and CDR2 FQNNGV. Trimming left V 5 bases short and J 3 bases short, with 17 bases between. The CDR3 covers 15 residues. The CDR3 reads CASSPAEGLGYEQYF. CDR3 nucleotide sequence: TGTGCCAGCAGCCCCGCGGAGGGACTCGGCTACGAGCAGTACTTC. The entire variable domain, with the rest obtained from reference TRBV11-2 and TRBJ2-7, is as follows: EAGVAQSPRYKIIEKRQSVAFWCNPISGHATLYWYQQILGQGPKLLIQFQNNGVVDDSQLPKDRFSAERLKGVDSTLKIQPAKLEDSAVYLCASSPAEGLGYEQYFGPGTRLTVT.

The chain's CDR3 is CASSLTRTGGLNQPQHF. The CDR3 DNA is TGTGCCAGCAGTTTAACCCGAACCGGGGGTCTAAATCAGCCCCAGCATTTT. The chain carries TRBV28 and TRBJ1-5, with D possibly matching TRBD1 (5 bases). Germline V CDR1 and CDR2: MDHEN, SYDVKM. Trimming stripped 2 bases from V and 4 bases from J, with 18 bases between. This CDR3 region has 17 residues.

This rearrangement joins TRBV4-3 to TRBJ2-7; 7 bases fit TRBD2. Looked up from germline, CDR1 is LGHNA and CDR2 is YSLEER. Trimming removed 0 bases from V and 0 bases from J; junction bases left unmatched: 8. CDR3 length: 17 amino acids. CDR3 DNA: TGCGCCAGCAGCCAAGATCTCGGGCGGGGGAGCTCCTACGAGCAGTACTTC. This encodes CASSQDLGRGSSYEQYF.

J is TRBJ1-3 and V is TRBV7-2, with D unresolved. This CDR3 is 16 amino acids long. The germline V and J ends were trimmed by 3 bases and 0 bases, with 12 bases remaining between them. Germline-derived CDR1 and CDR2 are SGHTA and FQGNSA. In nucleotides, the CDR3 is TGTGCCAGCAGCTTCGCAGGCCCATCCTCTGGAAACACCATATATTTT. Translation gives CASSFAGPSSGNTIYF.

This chain uses TRBV7-9 with TRBJ2-3; 11 nucleotides agree with TRBD2. There are 17 residues in the CDR3. Germline V gene sequence: CDR1 SEHNR, CDR2 FQNEAQ (reference sequence). The V gene end was trimmed by 2 bases and the J gene end by 6 bases; junction bases not matched to a gene: 10. The CDR3: CASSLLLAGGGHDTQYF. CDR3 nucleotide sequence: TGTGCCAGCAGCTTACTCCTAGCGGGGGGCGGACACGATACGCAGTATTTT.

The V and J genes are TRBV18 and TRBJ2-7, with 16 bases that match TRBD2. The germline V gene encodes CDR1 KGHSH and CDR2 LQKENI. The CDR3 runs 18 residues. Losses at the gene ends were 5 bases for V and 5 bases for J; bases not matched to a gene: 12. The CDR3 sequence: CASSYFGTSGGARNEQYF. The CDR3 nucleotides are TGTGCCAGCTCATACTTCGGGACTAGCGGGGGGGCCCGGAACGAGCAGTACTTC.

This clone was seen only once. The V and J genes are TRBV28 and TRBJ2-7; 8 bases line up with TRBD1. The ends lost 3 bases at V and 7 bases at J; junction bases unmatched: 8. Germline V CDR1 and CDR2: MDHEN, SYDVKM. CDR3 length: 14 amino acids. This CDR3 is CASSFPDRDGEQYF. The CDR3 nucleotides are TGTGCCAGCAGTTTTCCGGACAGGGATGGTGAGCAGTACTTC.

The genes are TRBV4-1 and TRBJ2-7; a weak D match, TRBD2 (5 bases). Germline CDR1 reads MGHRA; CDR2 reads YSYEKL. The CDR3 extends over 13 amino acids. V lost 4 bases to trimming and J lost 4 bases, with 11 bases between them. The CDR3 spells CASSPGEIYEQYF. DNA for the CDR3: TGCGCCAGCAGCCCCGGGGAGATATACGAGCAGTACTTC.

The rearrangement joins TRBV6-1 to TRBJ2-1; 8 bases are a match to TRBD1. The CDR3 is 14 residues long. Germline values: CDR1 MNHNS, CDR2 SASEGT. The ends lost 8 bases at V and 7 bases at J; junction bases unmatched: 10. CDR3 in DNA: TGTGCCAGCTCCACCGAGGACAGGGCGAATGAGCAGTTCTTC. It translates to CASSTEDRANEQFF.

With regard to this clone: This sample also contains other DNA sequences that code for the same CDR3. The V gene is TRBV7-6, the J gene TRBJ2-7; 9 bases agree with TRBD1. The germline V gene has CDR1 SGHVS and CDR2 FNYEAQ. Losses at the gene ends were 0 bases for V and 2 bases for J; bases not matched to a gene: 5. The CDR3 is 16 amino acids. CDR3 DNA sequence: TGTGCCAGCAGCTTAGCGACGGGACAGGGCACCTACGAGCAGTACTTC. This encodes CASSLATGQGTYEQYF.

The V gene is TRBV19, the J gene TRBJ2-7, with TRBD2 identical over 7 bases. J was trimmed by 3 bases and V by 5 bases; bases with no gene match: 7. CDR1 is LNHDA and CDR2 is SQIVND in the germline V gene (reference sequence). The CDR3 contains 14 residues. In DNA form, the CDR3 reads TGTGCCAGTAGTCTCGGGGAGGGGCTCTACGAGCAGTACTTC. Its translation: CASSLGEGLYEQYF.

The CDR3 loop is CASNQGARSTQYF. The CDR3 region has the DNA TGTGCCAGCAATCAGGGGGCTCGATCGACCCAGTACTTC. This sequence joins TRBV28 and TRBJ2-5, with TRBD1 identical over 8 bases. Trimming at V came to 7 bases and at J to 7 bases, leaving 8 bases not matched to a gene. From germline, CDR1 is MDHEN and CDR2 SYDVKM. The CDR3 totals 13 residues.

The rearrangement joins TRBV11-3 to TRBJ2-3; 10 bases fit TRBD2. With 5 bases clipped from V and 0 bases from J, the junction kept 5 bases outside the gene matches. CDR3 length: 16 residues. The V gene's germline CDR1 is SGHNT and CDR2 YENEEA. For the CDR3, the DNA is TGTGCCAGCAGCCCAGGACTAGCGGCTAGCACAGATACGCAGTATTTT. Its translation: CASSPGLAASTDTQYF. Looking up the rest from reference TRBV11-3 and TRBJ2-3 gives the full variable domain: EAGVVQSPRYKIIEKKQPVAFWCNPISGHNTLYWYLQNLGQGPELLIRYENEEAVDDSQLPKDRFSAERLKGVDSTLKIQPAELGDSAVYLCASSPGLAASTDTQYFGPGTRLTVL.

V usage is TRBV21-1 and J usage is TRBJ2-2; the table assigns TRBD2, which was not confirmed against the DNA. TRBV21-1 is classified as a pseudogene. The CDR3 sequence is 16 residues long. The CDR3 loop is CASSKNSGGAIGELFF. CDR3 bases: TGTGCCAGCAGCAAAAACAGCGGGGGGGCTATCGGGGAGCTGTTTTTT.

This clone was detected only once. The chain uses TRBV25-1 and TRBJ1-1; D ambiguous. CDR3 length equals 14 residues. The V gene's germline CDR1 is MGHDK and CDR2 SYGVNS. V shed 5 bases and J shed 0 bases, with 10 bases lying between them. The CDR3, as DNA: TGTGCCAGCAGTTTTTCGAGGATGAACACTGAAGCTTTCTTT. It yields the protein CASSFSRMNTEAFF.

The chain is built from TRBV7-2 and TRBJ2-7, with D possibly TRBD2 on 5 matching bases. Germline CDR1 reads SGHTA; CDR2 reads FQGNSA. Deletions cut 5 bases from V and 0 bases from J, with 14 bases between. The CDR3 extends over 15 amino acids. CDR3 protein: CASSQWTGSSYEQYF. In DNA, the CDR3 is TGTGCCAGCAGCCAATGGACGGGGAGCTCCTACGAGCAGTACTTC.

V usage is TRBV5-1 and J usage is TRBJ2-7; TRBD1 matches at 8 bases. J lost 6 bases, V lost 4 bases, and 9 bases had no gene match. Germline values: CDR1 SGHRS, CDR2 YFSETQ. CDR3 length equals 14 residues. CDR3 sequence reads: CASSPGQGRVEQYF. CDR3 in DNA: TGCGCCAGCAGCCCCGGACAGGGCCGGGTCGAGCAGTACTTC. Variable domain in full (rest from reference TRBV5-1 and TRBJ2-7): KAGVTQTPRYLIKTRGQQVTLSCSPISGHRSVSWYQQTPGQGLQFLFEYFSETQRNKGNFPGRFSGRQFSNSRSEMNVSTLELGDSALYLCASSPGQGRVEQYFGPGTRLTVT.

The V and J genes are TRBV2 and TRBJ2-7, with D unresolved. The CDR3 is made up of 12 amino acids. Germline CDR1 SNHLY, CDR2 FYNNEI. The V and J ends lost 3 bases and 6 bases respectively, with 9 bases between them. The CDR3 bases are TGTGCCAGCAGTGAGTTTAGCTTCGAGCAGTACTTC. Its protein is CASSEFSFEQYF.

This rearrangement joins TRBV27 to TRBJ2-1; 11 bases agree with TRBD2. J lost 9 bases, V lost 6 bases, and 7 bases had no gene match. The V gene's germline CDR1 is MNHEY and CDR2 SMNVEV (reference sequence). This CDR3 is 14 amino acids long. The CDR3 reads CASSRSGRAGEQFF. CDR3 sequence (DNA): TGTGCCAGCAGCCGTAGCGGGAGGGCCGGTGAGCAGTTCTTC.

In the case of this clone: The same CDR3 is also encoded by other DNA sequences in this sample. CDR3 bases: TGTGCCAGCAGCTTGGGGAGATCCTACGAGCAGTACTTC. Its protein product is CASSLGRSYEQYF. The chain carries TRBV5-4 and TRBJ2-7; D remains ambiguous. Trimming removed 0 bases from V and 1 base from J, with 5 bases in between. Germline V gives CDR1 SGHNT, CDR2 YYREEE (reference sequence). The CDR3 sequence is 13 residues long.

This clone was counted only a few times. The J gene is TRBJ1-4, the V gene TRBV29-1, with 9 bases that match TRBD1. The CDR3 covers 12 residues. Per the germline V gene, CDR1 is SQVTM and CDR2 is ANQGSEA. V lost 7 bases and J lost 8; bases outside the gene matches: 5. In nucleotides, the CDR3 is TGCAGCGGGGGGACAGGGCCAGAAAAACTGTTTTTT. It codes for CSGGTGPEKLFF.

This clone has a handful of counts. The gene calls are TRBV14 and TRBJ1-1, with a weak D call TRBD1 (6 bases). Germline lookup yields CDR1 SGHDN and CDR2 FVKESK. V shed 4 bases and J shed 1 base, with 10 bases lying between them. The CDR3 spans 14 residues. CDR3 sequence (DNA): TGTGCCAGCAGCCGCCAGGGGAGGAACACTGAAGCTTTCTTT. This codes for CASSRQGRNTEAFF.

The V and J genes are TRBV6-5 and TRBJ2-3, with D perhaps matching TRBD1 (5 bases). Germline V gene sequence: CDR1 MNHEY, CDR2 SVGAGI. CDR3 length: 15 residues. V was clipped by 2 bases and J by 2 bases, with 11 bases between them. The CDR3 loop is CASSYPGSATDTQYF. The CDR3 DNA follows: TGTGCCAGCAGTTACCCAGGGTCCGCCACAGATACGCAGTATTTT.